This T cell receptor (beta chain) appears in the sequencing data of a study of type 1 and type 2 diabetes patients. Study overall: CD4+ or CD8+ T cells were positively selected from PBMCs with microbeads. Study observations and caveats: In CD4+ and CD8+ T cells, type 2 diabetes diversity exceeded type 1.

This clonotype was detected ten times or more. The antigen remains unidentified. PCR was run on genomic DNA. Amplification of the beta chain CDR3 used 30 forward and 13 reverse multiplex primers. Via MiXCR, TCRdb re-called the multiplex PCR reads, giving one row per CDR3 protein. This sample has some 250,000 distinct CDR3 sequences, with roughly 44% found just once. What was sequenced was peripheral blood mononuclear cells (PBMCs). This TCR was recovered from a man younger than 30 with type 2 diabetes.

In nucleotides, the CDR3 is TGTGCCAGCACCAAAGCCAGGGGTGCAAATGAAAAACTGTTTTTT. Protein sequence: CASTKARGANEKLFF. This chain connects TRBV25-1 to TRBJ1-4; D is possibly TRBD1 (6 bases). V was cut by 7 bases and J by 5 bases, with 17 bases left in between. Germline V gene sequence: CDR1 MGHDK, CDR2 SYGVNS. This CDR3 region has 15 residues.